The 8 T cell receptor beta chains below all came from one sample that was sequenced in a study of cytomegalovirus exposure and HLA in healthy donors. This PCR relied on a set of 60 Vbeta primers and 13 Jbeta primers. Some clones are missing from TCRdb's copy, which holds only in-frame ones; the method was immunoSEQ multiplex PCR. The sample shows roughly 160,000 clones, around 80% of them seen only once. The sequenced sample was PBMCs. The origin of the receptors is a young man in good health and CMV-seropositive.

This clone was counted between two and nine times. The same CDR3 arises from other DNA sequences in this sample as well. The rearrangement links TRBV5-1 to TRBJ2-5; possible D gene TRBD2, 7 bases. The length of the CDR3 is 15 residues. V was trimmed by 2 bases and J by 1 base, leaving 12 bases between them. CDR1 is SGHRS, CDR2 YFSETQ, per germline. The CDR3 DNA is TGCGCCAGCAGCTTTTTAGGGGGGGGCCAAGAGACCCAGTACTTC. Encoded protein: CASSFLGGGQETQYF.

This clone appeared a single time. The rearrangement links TRBV5-4 to TRBJ2-7; 9 positions agree with TRBD2. The germline CDR1 and CDR2 sequences are SGHNT and YYREEE (reference sequence). This CDR3 comprises 14 residues. The V segment lost 2 bases and the J segment 4 bases; nucleotides outside the gene matches: 4. CDR3 in amino acids: CASSLAGGLYEQYF. The CDR3 DNA reads as TGTGCCAGCAGCTTAGCGGGGGGCCTGTACGAGCAGTACTTC.

The chain joins TRBV5-4 to TRBJ2-7; TRBD2 aligns across 9 bases. Germline CDR1 and CDR2: SGHNT and YYREEE (reference sequence). Germline trimming cut 0 bases from V and 4 bases from J; bases unmatched to any gene: 5. This CDR3 is 15 amino acids long. CDR3 nucleotide sequence: TGTGCCAGCAGCTTGGGGACTAGCGAGACGTACGAGCAGTACTTC. As protein: CASSLGTSETYEQYF.

This clone was picked up a small number of times. The same CDR3 arises from other DNA sequences in this sample as well. The chain links TRBV5-4 to TRBJ1-5; D uncertain. Trimming shortened V by 5 bases and J by 5 bases, and 11 bases separated the two germline ends. CDR1 is SGHNT, CDR2 YYREEE, per germline (reference sequence). There are 13 residues in the CDR3. The CDR3 loop is CASSLDGDQPQHF. The CDR3, as DNA: TGTGCCAGCAGTCTGGACGGGGATCAGCCCCAGCATTTT.

The rearrangement links TRBV19 to TRBJ2-2, with TRBD2 matching over 16 bases. Trimming took 10 bases from V and 5 from J; bases not matched to a gene: 4. Germline CDR1 LNHDA, CDR2 SQIVND (reference sequence). The CDR3 is 15 amino acids. The DNA of the CDR3 is TGTGCCACCGGGACTAGCGGGAGGGGAACCGGGGAGCTGTTTTTT. Protein sequence: CATGTSGRGTGELFF.

The V and J genes are TRBV5-1 and TRBJ2-1; no reliable D call. This CDR3 region has 11 residues. The germline V and J ends were trimmed by 1 base and 9 bases, with 5 bases remaining between them. Germline V gene lookup returns CDR1 SGHRS and CDR2 YFSETQ. The CDR3 DNA follows: TGCGCCAGCAGCTTGTCGGGTGAGCAGTTCTTC. It codes for CASSLSGEQFF. Full variable domain (missing parts from reference TRBV5-1 and TRBJ2-1): KAGVTQTPRYLIKTRGQQVTLSCSPISGHRSVSWYQQTPGQGLQFLFEYFSETQRNKGNFPGRFSGRQFSNSRSEMNVSTLELGDSALYLCASSLSGEQFFGPGTRLTVL.

The rearrangement joins TRBV4-1 to TRBJ1-5, with D possibly being TRBD1 (5 bases). Per germline, CDR1 MGHRA and CDR2 YSYEKL. V gave up 0 bases and J gave up 7 bases, with 16 bases separating them. This CDR3 spans 16 amino acids. The CDR3 reads CASSQDQAGLGQPQHF. The CDR3 DNA reads as TGCGCCAGCAGCCAAGATCAAGCGGGGCTGGGGCAGCCCCAGCATTTT.

This CDR3 reads CASTGTGGASYEQYF. The CDR3 nucleotides read TGTGCCAGCACCGGAACAGGGGGCGCCTCCTACGAGCAGTACTTC. V gene TRBV6-5 combines with J gene TRBJ2-7, with 9 nucleotides matching TRBD1. Germline V gives CDR1 MNHEY, CDR2 SVGAGI. The CDR3 covers 15 residues. V shed 7 bases, J shed 0 bases, and the junction held 7 bases outside the gene matches.